A selection of T cell receptor beta chains follows, all from one sample in a study of shared clonotypes between healthy human individuals. Generated by immunoSEQ multiplex PCR, the TCRdb table keeps only in-frame clones and is missing some. The sample lists around 2,000,000 clones; approximately 94% were seen once. The material sequenced was naive CD8+ T cells from PBMCs. The receptors originated from a man younger than 30 in good health. Some clones in this sample may be carry-over from other donors' samples. CDR3s include the opening cysteine and the closing phenylalanine or tryptophan. A D gene is named only where the DNA matches it firmly. Clone sizes are given selectively: once, few, many, or a class where the clone is expanded.

v_call: TRBV28; d_call: TRBD1; cdr3_length: 18; clone_size: -; j_call: TRBJ2-5; cdr3_nt: TGTGCCAGCAGTTTAGGGCCGGGAGTGGGGACAGGGATTGAGACCCAGTACTTC; cdr3_aa: CASSLGPGVGTGIETQYF
v_call: TRBV4-3; d_call: -; cdr3_length: 15; clone_size: -; j_call: TRBJ2-3; cdr3_nt: TGCGCCAGCAGCCAAGATTTGCTAGCCCCAGATACGCAGTATTTT; cdr3_aa: CASSQDLLAPDTQYF
v_call: TRBV2; d_call: -; cdr3_length: 16; clone_size: once; j_call: TRBJ2-1; cdr3_nt: TGTGCCAGCAGTGAAGCTTTCGTGGGAGGCTACAATGAGCAGTTCTTC; cdr3_aa: CASSEAFVGGYNEQFF
v_call: TRBV11-2; d_call: -; cdr3_length: 14; clone_size: -; j_call: TRBJ2-1; cdr3_nt: TGTGCCACCAAATGGAGGGGCTCCTACAATGAGCAGTTCTTC; cdr3_aa: CATKWRGSYNEQFF
v_call: TRBV5-6; d_call: -; cdr3_length: 13; clone_size: -; j_call: TRBJ1-6; cdr3_nt: TGTGCCAGCAGCTTTACACAGGATCTCTCCCTCCACTTT; cdr3_aa: CASSFTQDLSLHF
v_call: TRBV7-9; d_call: TRBD2; cdr3_length: 14; clone_size: -; j_call: TRBJ2-3; cdr3_nt: TGTGCCAGCAGCTTAGCGACTAGCCCAGATACGCAGTATTTT; cdr3_aa: CASSLATSPDTQYF
v_call: TRBV5-8; d_call: -; cdr3_length: 16; clone_size: -; j_call: TRBJ2-1; cdr3_nt: TGTGCCAGCAGCTTGGACCTCCGCCAGACCTACAATGAGCAGTTCTTC; cdr3_aa: CASSLDLRQTYNEQFF
v_call: TRBV27; d_call: TRBD1; cdr3_length: 18; clone_size: -; j_call: TRBJ2-3; cdr3_nt: TGTGCCAGCAGTTTAAATCCTCTGGACAGGGGGGGCACAGATACGCAGTATTTT; cdr3_aa: CASSLNPLDRGGTDTQYF
v_call: TRBV5-6; d_call: TRBD1; cdr3_length: 16; clone_size: -; j_call: TRBJ2-4; cdr3_nt: TGTGCCAGCAGCCTAACTCGGGACAGGGGTTTAACCATTCAGTACTTC; cdr3_aa: CASSLTRDRGLTIQYF
v_call: TRBV7-8; d_call: -; cdr3_length: 15; clone_size: -; j_call: TRBJ2-7; cdr3_nt: TGTGCCAGCAGCGCCCCCGGGACGCTAACCTACGAGCAGTACTTC; cdr3_aa: CASSAPGTLTYEQYF
v_call: TRBV27; d_call: -; cdr3_length: 13; clone_size: -; j_call: TRBJ2-1; cdr3_nt: TGTGCCAGCAGTACCAACTTGTACAATGAGCAGTTCTTC; cdr3_aa: CASSTNLYNEQFF
v_call: TRBV5-8; d_call: TRBD1; cdr3_length: 13; clone_size: -; j_call: TRBJ1-1; cdr3_nt: TGTGCCAGCACCCTGACAGGGATCACTGAAGCTTTCTTT; cdr3_aa: CASTLTGITEAFF
v_call: TRBV2; d_call: TRBD1; cdr3_length: 16; clone_size: -; j_call: TRBJ1-2; cdr3_nt: TGTGCCAGCAGTGAATCCCAACAGGGGGGCCGGTACGGCTACACCTTC; cdr3_aa: CASSESQQGGRYGYTF
v_call: TRBV7-3; d_call: -; cdr3_length: 15; clone_size: -; j_call: TRBJ1-1; cdr3_nt: TGTGCCAGCAGCTTAACAGGTCAGTCGGGCACTGAAGCTTTCTTT; cdr3_aa: CASSLTGQSGTEAFF
v_call: TRBV10-2; d_call: -; cdr3_length: 13; clone_size: -; j_call: TRBJ1-1; cdr3_nt: TGCGCCAGCAGTGAGTCTTTGAACACTGAAGCTTTCTTT; cdr3_aa: CASSESLNTEAFF
v_call: TRBV6-5; d_call: -; cdr3_length: 13; clone_size: -; j_call: TRBJ2-5; cdr3_nt: TGTGCCAGCAGTTATCCCAGGGGAGAGACCCAGTACTTC; cdr3_aa: CASSYPRGETQYF
v_call: TRBV2; d_call: -; cdr3_length: 15; clone_size: -; j_call: TRBJ1-3; cdr3_nt: TGTGCCAGCAGCCGTGGGACCGGACTAAGAGCCACCATATATTTT; cdr3_aa: CASSRGTGLRATIYF
v_call: TRBV29-1; d_call: -; cdr3_length: 14; clone_size: -; j_call: TRBJ2-1; cdr3_nt: TGCAGCGTGCACACAGGGCTGGGGTACAATGAGCAGTTCTTC; cdr3_aa: CSVHTGLGYNEQFF
v_call: TRBV9; d_call: -; cdr3_length: 14; clone_size: -; j_call: TRBJ2-2; cdr3_nt: TGTGCCAGCAGAGCCCCGTACGGGGCCGGGGAGCTGTTTTTT; cdr3_aa: CASRAPYGAGELFF
v_call: TRBV6-1; d_call: -; cdr3_length: 11; clone_size: -; j_call: TRBJ1-3; cdr3_nt: TGTGCCAGCAGTGCAGGAAACACCATATATTTT; cdr3_aa: CASSAGNTIYF
v_call: TRBV9; d_call: TRBD2; cdr3_length: 15; clone_size: -; j_call: TRBJ2-7; cdr3_nt: TGTGCCAGCAGCGTTACTAGCGGAGCGGTCTACGAGCAGTACTTC; cdr3_aa: CASSVTSGAVYEQYF
v_call: TRBV30; d_call: -; cdr3_length: 11; clone_size: -; j_call: TRBJ1-2; cdr3_nt: TGTGCCTGGAGGGGGAACTATGGCTACACCTTC; cdr3_aa: CAWRGNYGYTF
v_call: TRBV6-5; d_call: -; cdr3_length: 16; clone_size: -; j_call: TRBJ2-7; cdr3_nt: TGTGCCAGCAGTTACTACGCGTTGTCAGGGTTCTACGAGCAGTACTTC; cdr3_aa: CASSYYALSGFYEQYF
v_call: TRBV6-1; d_call: -; cdr3_length: 14; clone_size: -; j_call: TRBJ2-3; cdr3_nt: TGTGCCAGCCAGGGGGGTTATAGCACAGATACGCAGTATTTT; cdr3_aa: CASQGGYSTDTQYF
v_call: TRBV5-6; d_call: -; cdr3_length: 15; clone_size: -; j_call: TRBJ2-1; cdr3_nt: TGTGCCAGCAGCTCCCTGTTACCTACACACAATGAGCAGTTCTTC; cdr3_aa: CASSSLLPTHNEQFF
v_call: TRBV7-9; d_call: -; cdr3_length: 17; clone_size: -; j_call: TRBJ2-2; cdr3_nt: TGTGCCAGCAGCTATCCCCCCTCTGGTGAGCTCACCGGGGAGCTGTTTTTT; cdr3_aa: CASSYPPSGELTGELFF
v_call: TRBV15; d_call: TRBD1; cdr3_length: 16; clone_size: -; j_call: TRBJ2-3; cdr3_nt: TGTGCCACCAGCGCCCGGACAGGGGCTAGCACAGATACGCAGTATTTT; cdr3_aa: CATSARTGASTDTQYF
v_call: TRBV5-5; d_call: -; cdr3_length: 13; clone_size: -; j_call: TRBJ1-1; cdr3_nt: TGTGCCAGCAGCTTGGGCGTTAACACTGAAGCTTTCTTT; cdr3_aa: CASSLGVNTEAFF
v_call: TRBV7-9; d_call: -; cdr3_length: 12; clone_size: -; j_call: TRBJ1-6; cdr3_nt: TGTGCCGTAACATCAGGTGATTCACCCCTCCACTTT; cdr3_aa: CAVTSGDSPLHF
v_call: TRBV4-1; d_call: -; cdr3_length: 16; clone_size: -; j_call: TRBJ2-7; cdr3_nt: TGCGCCAGCAGCCAAGTCTATTCCGACAGTACCTACGAGCAGTACTTC; cdr3_aa: CASSQVYSDSTYEQYF
v_call: TRBV4-1; d_call: TRBD2; cdr3_length: 15; clone_size: -; j_call: TRBJ2-4; cdr3_nt: TGCGCCAGCAGCCAAGGGGGAGGGGAGAGGAACATTCAGTACTTC; cdr3_aa: CASSQGGGERNIQYF
v_call: TRBV9; d_call: -; cdr3_length: 17; clone_size: -; j_call: TRBJ1-2; cdr3_nt: TGTGCCAGCAGCGTAGAAGGTGGCCTTCCCACCAGGTATGGCTACACCTTC; cdr3_aa: CASSVEGGLPTRYGYTF
v_call: TRBV4-3; d_call: TRBD2; cdr3_length: 17; clone_size: -; j_call: TRBJ2-3; cdr3_nt: TGCGCCAGCAGCCAAGCCGCTAGCGGGAAAAGCACAGATACGCAGTATTTT; cdr3_aa: CASSQAASGKSTDTQYF
v_call: TRBV6-1; d_call: -; cdr3_length: 13; clone_size: -; j_call: TRBJ2-2; cdr3_nt: TGTGCCAGCAGTGCCGTTTATGGAGGGGAGCTGTTTTTT; cdr3_aa: CASSAVYGGELFF
v_call: TRBV5-1; d_call: TRBD2; cdr3_length: 16; clone_size: -; j_call: TRBJ2-2; cdr3_nt: TGCGCCAGCAGCTTGCAGCGGGAGATTGGGACCGGGGAGCTGTTTTTT; cdr3_aa: CASSLQREIGTGELFF
v_call: TRBV7-3; d_call: -; cdr3_length: 15; clone_size: -; j_call: TRBJ2-4; cdr3_nt: TGTGCCAGCAGCCCCGGGGGGACAGAGAAAAACATTCAGTACTTC; cdr3_aa: CASSPGGTEKNIQYF
v_call: TRBV5-5; d_call: TRBD1; cdr3_length: 16; clone_size: -; j_call: TRBJ1-4; cdr3_nt: TGTGCCAGCAGCTTGGCGGGACAGGGTGGTGGTGAAAAACTGTTTTTT; cdr3_aa: CASSLAGQGGGEKLFF
v_call: TRBV4-3; d_call: -; cdr3_length: 14; clone_size: -; j_call: TRBJ2-7; cdr3_nt: TGCGCCAGCAGCCAAGATAGGTGGGAGCAAGGGCAGTACTTC; cdr3_aa: CASSQDRWEQGQYF
v_call: TRBV27; d_call: -; cdr3_length: 17; clone_size: -; j_call: TRBJ2-5; cdr3_nt: TGTGCCAGCAGTTCGCTGACAGGCCCCGGTCGGGAGGAGACCCAGTACTTC; cdr3_aa: CASSSLTGPGREETQYF
v_call: TRBV6-1; d_call: -; cdr3_length: 11; clone_size: -; j_call: TRBJ1-1; cdr3_nt: TGTGCCAGCAGTGAAGCTTCACGGGCTTTCTTT; cdr3_aa: CASSEASRAFF
v_call: TRBV19; d_call: -; cdr3_length: 14; clone_size: -; j_call: TRBJ2-7; cdr3_nt: TGTGCCAGTAGTCCCCGGGGCAGACTCTACGAGCAGTACTTC; cdr3_aa: CASSPRGRLYEQYF
v_call: TRBV9; d_call: -; cdr3_length: 14; clone_size: -; j_call: TRBJ2-7; cdr3_nt: TGTGCCAGCAGCCCGATACTTTATTCAGGGGATCAGTACTTC; cdr3_aa: CASSPILYSGDQYF
v_call: TRBV9; d_call: -; cdr3_length: 14; clone_size: -; j_call: TRBJ2-7; cdr3_nt: TGTGCCAGCAGCCCGGGGTTCCCTGCCCACGAGCAGTACTTC; cdr3_aa: CASSPGFPAHEQYF
v_call: TRBV11-2; d_call: -; cdr3_length: 16; clone_size: -; j_call: TRBJ2-2; cdr3_nt: TGTGCCAGCAGCTTTGACACCCGACTTTACACCGGGGAGCTGTTTTTT; cdr3_aa: CASSFDTRLYTGELFF
v_call: TRBV9; d_call: TRBD1; cdr3_length: 18; clone_size: -; j_call: TRBJ1-3; cdr3_nt: TGTGCCAGCAGCGTTTCGGGACAGGGGCGAAGCTCTGGAAACACCATATATTTT; cdr3_aa: CASSVSGQGRSSGNTIYF
v_call: TRBV27; d_call: -; cdr3_length: 13; clone_size: -; j_call: TRBJ1-1; cdr3_nt: TGTGCCAGCAATAACTTTGCCTCCTCTGAAGCTTTCTTT; cdr3_aa: CASNNFASSEAFF
v_call: TRBV27; d_call: -; cdr3_length: 13; clone_size: -; j_call: TRBJ2-7; cdr3_nt: TGTGCCAGCAGTTTCGGGATTCGCTACGAGCAGTACTTC; cdr3_aa: CASSFGIRYEQYF
v_call: TRBV25-1; d_call: -; cdr3_length: 11; clone_size: -; j_call: TRBJ1-2; cdr3_nt: TGTGCCAGCAGCGGAGCGCGTGGCTACACCTTC; cdr3_aa: CASSGARGYTF
v_call: TRBV5-6; d_call: -; cdr3_length: 15; clone_size: -; j_call: TRBJ1-1; cdr3_nt: TGTGCCAGCAGCTTGGCGGCCCTTCGAGACACTGAAGCTTTCTTT; cdr3_aa: CASSLAALRDTEAFF
v_call: TRBV10-3; d_call: TRBD2; cdr3_length: 17; clone_size: -; j_call: TRBJ2-2; cdr3_nt: TGTGCCATCAGTGAACGCCCGGGACTAGCGGGACCGGGGGAGCTGTTTTTT; cdr3_aa: CAISERPGLAGPGELFF
v_call: TRBV4-3; d_call: -; cdr3_length: 18; clone_size: -; j_call: TRBJ2-1; cdr3_nt: TGCGCCAGCAGCCAAGGCATTGAAGCGGTAAGGCCCTACAATGAGCAGTTCTTC; cdr3_aa: CASSQGIEAVRPYNEQFF
v_call: TRBV7-2; d_call: -; cdr3_length: 17; clone_size: -; j_call: TRBJ1-1; cdr3_nt: TGTGCCAGCAGCATATATACAGACGAAGCGGCGAACACTGAAGCTTTCTTT; cdr3_aa: CASSIYTDEAANTEAFF
v_call: TRBV11-2; d_call: -; cdr3_length: 14; clone_size: -; j_call: TRBJ2-7; cdr3_nt: TGTGCCAGCAGCTTAGGTGGGGGAACCTACGAGCAGTACTTC; cdr3_aa: CASSLGGGTYEQYF
v_call: TRBV19; d_call: -; cdr3_length: 13; clone_size: -; j_call: TRBJ2-1; cdr3_nt: TGTGCCACAATGGGCGGCCTTGAGAATGAGCAGTTCTTC; cdr3_aa: CATMGGLENEQFF
v_call: TRBV11-2; d_call: TRBD2; cdr3_length: 15; clone_size: -; j_call: TRBJ2-7; cdr3_nt: TGTGCCAGCAGCTGGGGGAGCGGGGGGTTCTACGAGCAGTACTTC; cdr3_aa: CASSWGSGGFYEQYF